This T cell receptor (beta chain) came from a study of T-cell reconstitution after alpha-beta-depleted transplantation in children. This clonotype was recorded a few times. Its antigen is undetermined. Using unique molecular identifiers, the investigators prepared the TCRbeta library. TCRdb reprocessed the PCR reads via MiXCR and lists one record per CDR3 protein. The sample has 700,000 to 850,000 distinct CDR3 sequences; about 16% are singletons. From germline, CDR1 is SGHAT and CDR2 FQNNGV. V dropped 0 bases and J dropped 8; count of bases not matched to a gene: 9. The CDR3 sequence is 16 residues long. The study's findings and limits: The study traced high day-60 TCRbeta diversity in some patients to surviving recipient T cells and thymic progenitors. Newly made T cells mostly supplied T-cell counts and diversity one year after transplant. It was reported that alpha-beta T cells came from several hundred expanded graft clones (about two months after transplant).

The sequencing used PBMCs, mostly from graft donor cells, collected 360 days after TCRalphabeta/CD19-depleted stem cell transplant. The V gene is TRBV11-2, the J gene TRBJ2-1; 8 bases are a match to TRBD2. This clonotype was sampled from a male patient younger than 18 who had a stem cell transplant for acute lymphoblastic leukemia, so the T cells may come from the graft donor. The CDR3 sequence: CASSLEGSGTSDEQFF. DNA for the CDR3: TGTGCCAGCAGCTTAGAGGGTAGCGGGACCTCGGATGAGCAGTTCTTC.